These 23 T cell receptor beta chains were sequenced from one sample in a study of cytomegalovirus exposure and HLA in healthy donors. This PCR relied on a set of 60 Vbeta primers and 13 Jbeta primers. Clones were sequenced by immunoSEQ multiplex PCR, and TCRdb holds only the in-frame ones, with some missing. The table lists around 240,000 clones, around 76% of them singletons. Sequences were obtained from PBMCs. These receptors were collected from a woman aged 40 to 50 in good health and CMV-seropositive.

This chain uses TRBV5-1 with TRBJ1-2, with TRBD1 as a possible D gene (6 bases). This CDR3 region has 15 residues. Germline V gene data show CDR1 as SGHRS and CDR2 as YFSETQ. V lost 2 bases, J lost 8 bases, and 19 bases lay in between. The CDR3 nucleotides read TGCGCCAGCAGCTTATCCAGACTGGCACAGGGCGGCTACACCTTC. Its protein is CASSLSRLAQGGYTF.

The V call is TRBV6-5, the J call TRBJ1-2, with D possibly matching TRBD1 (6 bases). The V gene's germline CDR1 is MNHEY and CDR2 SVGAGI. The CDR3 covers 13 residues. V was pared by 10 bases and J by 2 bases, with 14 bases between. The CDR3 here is CATSNRENYGYTF. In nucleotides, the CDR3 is TGTGCCACTTCAAACAGGGAAAACTATGGCTACACCTTC.

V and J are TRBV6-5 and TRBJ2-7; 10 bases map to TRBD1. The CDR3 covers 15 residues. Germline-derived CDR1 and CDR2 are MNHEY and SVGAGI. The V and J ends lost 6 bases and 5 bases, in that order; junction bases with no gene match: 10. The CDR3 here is CASRPPGTGVDEQYF. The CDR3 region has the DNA TGTGCCAGCAGACCACCCGGGACAGGGGTTGACGAGCAGTACTTC.

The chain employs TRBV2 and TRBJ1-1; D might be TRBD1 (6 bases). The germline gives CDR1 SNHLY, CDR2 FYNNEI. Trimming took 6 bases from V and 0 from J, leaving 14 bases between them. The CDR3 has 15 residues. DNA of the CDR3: TGTGCCAGCAGAAGGGACACACCCTTGAACACTGAAGCTTTCTTT. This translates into CASRRDTPLNTEAFF.

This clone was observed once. This chain's CDR3 is CASSRQGQETQYF. CDR3 DNA: TGTGCCAGCAGCCGACAGGGGCAAGAGACCCAGTACTTC. This chain uses TRBV5-6 with TRBJ2-5, with TRBD1 matching over 8 bases. The germline V gene encodes CDR1 SGHDT and CDR2 YYEEEE. The V segment lost 4 bases and the J segment 2 bases; nucleotides outside the gene matches: 1. The CDR3 covers 13 residues.

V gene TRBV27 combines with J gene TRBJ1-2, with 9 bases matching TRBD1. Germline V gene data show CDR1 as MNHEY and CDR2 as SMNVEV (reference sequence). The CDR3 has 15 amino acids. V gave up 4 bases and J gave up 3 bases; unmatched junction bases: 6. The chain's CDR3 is CASSSQGAGDYGYTF. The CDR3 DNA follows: TGTGCCAGCAGTTCACAGGGGGCGGGGGACTATGGCTACACCTTC.

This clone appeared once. This CDR3 is CASSSRDRAYEQYF. CDR3 coding DNA: TGCGCCAGCAGCTCCCGGGACAGGGCGTACGAGCAGTACTTC. The chain is built from TRBV5-1 and TRBJ2-7; 9 bases are a match to TRBD1. The CDR3 runs to 14 residues. Germline CDR1 reads SGHRS; CDR2 reads YFSETQ. V trimming: 3 bases; J trimming: 4 bases; junction bases outside the gene matches: 5. Filled out from reference TRBV5-1 and TRBJ2-7, the complete variable domain reads KAGVTQTPRYLIKTRGQQVTLSCSPISGHRSVSWYQQTPGQGLQFLFEYFSETQRNKGNFPGRFSGRQFSNSRSEMNVSTLELGDSALYLCASSSRDRAYEQYFGPGTRLTVT.

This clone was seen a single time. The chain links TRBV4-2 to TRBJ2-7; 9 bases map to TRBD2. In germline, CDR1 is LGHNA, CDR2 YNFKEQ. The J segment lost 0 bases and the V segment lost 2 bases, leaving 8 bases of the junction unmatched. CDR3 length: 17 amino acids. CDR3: CASSQQAGGLTSYEQYF. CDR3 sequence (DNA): TGTGCCAGCAGCCAACAAGCGGGGGGCCTCACCTCCTACGAGCAGTACTTC.

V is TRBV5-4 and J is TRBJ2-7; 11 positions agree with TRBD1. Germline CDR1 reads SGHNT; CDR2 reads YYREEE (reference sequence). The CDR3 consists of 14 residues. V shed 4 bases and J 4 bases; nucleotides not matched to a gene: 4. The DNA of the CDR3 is TGTGCCAGCAGCACGGACAGGGGGCTGTACGAGCAGTACTTC. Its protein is CASSTDRGLYEQYF.

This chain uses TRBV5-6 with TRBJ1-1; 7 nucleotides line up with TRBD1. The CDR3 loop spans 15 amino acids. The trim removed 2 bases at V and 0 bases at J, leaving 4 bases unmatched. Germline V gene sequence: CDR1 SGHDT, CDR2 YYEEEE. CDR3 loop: CASSFRDRVNTEAFF. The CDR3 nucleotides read TGTGCCAGCAGCTTCCGGGACAGAGTGAACACTGAAGCTTTCTTT.

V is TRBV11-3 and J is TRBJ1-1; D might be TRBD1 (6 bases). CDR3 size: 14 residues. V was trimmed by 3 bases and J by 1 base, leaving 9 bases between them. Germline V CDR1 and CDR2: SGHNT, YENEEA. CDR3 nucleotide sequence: TGTGCCAGCAGCTTCAAACAGGGGAACACTGAAGCTTTCTTT. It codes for CASSFKQGNTEAFF.

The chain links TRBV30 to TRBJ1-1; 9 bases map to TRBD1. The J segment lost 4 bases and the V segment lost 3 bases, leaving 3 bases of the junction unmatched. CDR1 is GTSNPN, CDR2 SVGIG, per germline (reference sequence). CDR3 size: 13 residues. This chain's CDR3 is CAWRQGAGTEAFF. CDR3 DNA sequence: TGTGCCTGGAGACAGGGGGCGGGCACTGAAGCTTTCTTT.

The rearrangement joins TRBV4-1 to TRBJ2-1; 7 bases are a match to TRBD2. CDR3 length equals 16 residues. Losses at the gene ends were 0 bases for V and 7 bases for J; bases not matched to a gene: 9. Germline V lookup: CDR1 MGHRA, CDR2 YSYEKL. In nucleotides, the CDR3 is TGCGCCAGCAGCCAAGATCGTCAGCGGGGTGGGAATGAGCAGTTCTTC. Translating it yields CASSQDRQRGGNEQFF.

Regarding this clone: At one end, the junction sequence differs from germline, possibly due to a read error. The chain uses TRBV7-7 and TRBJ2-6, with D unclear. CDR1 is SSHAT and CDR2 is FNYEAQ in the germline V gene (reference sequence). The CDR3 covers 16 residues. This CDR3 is CASSLGVPSGANVLTF. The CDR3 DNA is TGTGCTAGCAGCTTAGGAGTGCCATCTGGGGCCAACGTCCTGACTTTC.

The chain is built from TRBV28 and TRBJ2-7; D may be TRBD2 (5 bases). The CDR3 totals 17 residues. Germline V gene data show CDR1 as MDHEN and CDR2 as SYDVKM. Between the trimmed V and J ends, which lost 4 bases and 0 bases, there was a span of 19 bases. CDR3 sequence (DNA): TGTGCCAGCAGTTCGGCCGGGGTATCCCTGATCTCCTACGAGCAGTACTTC. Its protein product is CASSSAGVSLISYEQYF. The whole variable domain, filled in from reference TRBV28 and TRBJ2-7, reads DVKVTQSSRYLVKRTGEKVFLECVQDMDHENMFWYRQDPGLGLRLIYFSYDVKMKEKGDIPEGYSVSREKKERFSLILESASTNQTSMYLCASSSAGVSLISYEQYFGPGTRLTVT.

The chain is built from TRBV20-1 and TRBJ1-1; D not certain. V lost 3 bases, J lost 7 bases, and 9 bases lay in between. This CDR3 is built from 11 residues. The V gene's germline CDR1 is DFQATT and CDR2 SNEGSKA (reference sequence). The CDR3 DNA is TGCAGTGCTAGCATAGAGCTTGAAGCTTTCTTT. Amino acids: CSASIELEAFF.

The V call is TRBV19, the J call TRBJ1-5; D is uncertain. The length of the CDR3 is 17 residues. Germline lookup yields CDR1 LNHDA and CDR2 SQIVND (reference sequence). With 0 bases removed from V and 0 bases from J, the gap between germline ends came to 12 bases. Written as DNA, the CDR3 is TGTGCCAGTAGTATAGACTTCCAGCGATATAGCAATCAGCCCCAGCATTTT. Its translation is CASSIDFQRYSNQPQHF.

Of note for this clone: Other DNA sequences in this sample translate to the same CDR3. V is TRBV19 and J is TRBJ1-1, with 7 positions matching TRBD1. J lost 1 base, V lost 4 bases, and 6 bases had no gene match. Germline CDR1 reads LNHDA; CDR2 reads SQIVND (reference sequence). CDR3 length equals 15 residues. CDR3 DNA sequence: TGTGCCAGTAGTAGACAGGGTAGGACGAACACTGAAGCTTTCTTT. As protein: CASSRQGRTNTEAFF.

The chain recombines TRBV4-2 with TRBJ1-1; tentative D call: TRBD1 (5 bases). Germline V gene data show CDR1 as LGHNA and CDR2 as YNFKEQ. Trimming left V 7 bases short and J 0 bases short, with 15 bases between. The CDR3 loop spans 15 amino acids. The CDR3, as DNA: TGTGCCAGCACCCAGGGAGAAACTATGAACACTGAAGCTTTCTTT. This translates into CASTQGETMNTEAFF.

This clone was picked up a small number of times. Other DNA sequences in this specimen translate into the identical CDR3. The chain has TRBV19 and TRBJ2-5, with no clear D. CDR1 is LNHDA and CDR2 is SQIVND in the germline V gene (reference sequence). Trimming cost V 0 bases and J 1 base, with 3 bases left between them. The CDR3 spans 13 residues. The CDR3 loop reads CASSIDRQETQYF. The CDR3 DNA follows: TGTGCCAGTAGTATAGATCGCCAAGAGACCCAGTACTTC.

The CDR3 loop reads CASRRLAGSNEQFF. CDR3 DNA sequence: TGCGCCAGCAGGAGACTAGCGGGGTCCAATGAGCAGTTCTTC. This chain connects TRBV10-2 to TRBJ2-1, with 11 bases identical to TRBD2. After removal of 6 bases from V and 6 bases from J, the junction contained 4 bases not matched to a gene. The CDR3 is 14 residues long. Per the germline V gene, CDR1 is WSHSY and CDR2 is SAAADI.

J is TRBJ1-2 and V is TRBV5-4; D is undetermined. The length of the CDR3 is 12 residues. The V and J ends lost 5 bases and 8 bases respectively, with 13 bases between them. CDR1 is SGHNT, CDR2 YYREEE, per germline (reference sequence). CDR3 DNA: TGTGCCAGCAGTTTAGGGCGCGGGGGCTACACCTTC. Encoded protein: CASSLGRGGYTF.

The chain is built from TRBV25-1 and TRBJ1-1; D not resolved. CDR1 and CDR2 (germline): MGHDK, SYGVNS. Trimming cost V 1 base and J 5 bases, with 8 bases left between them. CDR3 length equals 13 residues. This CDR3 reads CASSESGGTEAFF. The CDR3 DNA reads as TGTGCCAGCAGTGAATCAGGAGGAACTGAAGCTTTCTTT.